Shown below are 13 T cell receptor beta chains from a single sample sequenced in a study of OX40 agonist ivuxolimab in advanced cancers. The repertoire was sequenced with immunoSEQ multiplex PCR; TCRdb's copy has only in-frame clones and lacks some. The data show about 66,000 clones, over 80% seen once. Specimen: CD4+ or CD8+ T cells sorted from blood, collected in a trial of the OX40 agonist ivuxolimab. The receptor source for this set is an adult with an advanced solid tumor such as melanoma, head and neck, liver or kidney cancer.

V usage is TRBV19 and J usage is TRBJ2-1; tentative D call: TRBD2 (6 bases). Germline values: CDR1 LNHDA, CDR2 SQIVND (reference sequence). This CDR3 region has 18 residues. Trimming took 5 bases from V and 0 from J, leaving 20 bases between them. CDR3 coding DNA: TGTGCCAGTAGTCCCCGGGTAGCGGTTCTGAGCTCCTACAATGAGCAGTTCTTC. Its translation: CASSPRVAVLSSYNEQFF.

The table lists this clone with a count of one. CDR3 DNA sequence: TGTGCCAGCAGCTTATTGGTAGCAGATCCGGACAATGAGCAGTTCTTC. Residues: CASSLLVADPDNEQFF. The J gene is TRBJ2-1, the V gene TRBV7-9; the D is unclear. V was pared by 2 bases and J by 5 bases, with 16 bases between. CDR1 is SEHNR, CDR2 FQNEAQ, per germline (reference sequence). CDR3 length: 16 amino acids.

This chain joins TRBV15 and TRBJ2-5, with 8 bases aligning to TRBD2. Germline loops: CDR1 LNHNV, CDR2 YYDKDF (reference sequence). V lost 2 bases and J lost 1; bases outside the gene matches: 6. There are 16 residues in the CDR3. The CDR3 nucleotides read TGTGCCACCAGCAGACAAACCGGGACTAGCCAAGAGACCCAGTACTTC. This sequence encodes CATSRQTGTSQETQYF.

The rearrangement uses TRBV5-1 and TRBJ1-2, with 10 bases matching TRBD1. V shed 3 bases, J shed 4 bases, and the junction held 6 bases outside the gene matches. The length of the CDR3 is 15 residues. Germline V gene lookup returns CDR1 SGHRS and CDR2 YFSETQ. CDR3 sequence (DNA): TGCGCCAGCAGCTCCGGGACAGGGGTCACCTATGGCTACACCTTC. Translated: CASSSGTGVTYGYTF.

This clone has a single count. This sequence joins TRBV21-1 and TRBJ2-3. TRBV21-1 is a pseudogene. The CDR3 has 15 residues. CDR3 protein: CASSKGTISTDTQYF. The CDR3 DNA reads TGTGCCAGCAGCAAAGGGACGATAAGCACAGATACGCAGTATTTT.

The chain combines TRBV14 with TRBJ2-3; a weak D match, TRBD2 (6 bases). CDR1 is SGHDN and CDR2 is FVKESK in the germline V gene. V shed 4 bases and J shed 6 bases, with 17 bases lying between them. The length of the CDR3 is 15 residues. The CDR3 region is CASSPTGVVRDTQYF. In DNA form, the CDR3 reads TGTGCCAGCAGCCCGACGGGAGTCGTGAGGGATACGCAGTATTTT.

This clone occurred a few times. The CDR3 spells CSVVAGGVAGELFF. CDR3 sequence (DNA): TGCAGCGTTGTAGCGGGAGGGGTGGCCGGGGAGCTGTTTTTT. This chain connects TRBV29-1 to TRBJ2-2; TRBD2 matches at 11 bases. The CDR3 consists of 14 residues. Germline CDR1 and CDR2: SQVTM and ANQGSEA. The J segment lost 6 bases and the V segment lost 4 bases, leaving 4 bases of the junction unmatched.

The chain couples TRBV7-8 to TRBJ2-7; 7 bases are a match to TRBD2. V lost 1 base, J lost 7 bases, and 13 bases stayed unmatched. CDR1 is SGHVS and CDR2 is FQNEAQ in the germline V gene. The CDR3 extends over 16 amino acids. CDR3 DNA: TGTGCCAGCAGCTTAGTTTCAACGGGAGGAACGAGGGAGCAGTACTTC. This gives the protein CASSLVSTGGTREQYF.

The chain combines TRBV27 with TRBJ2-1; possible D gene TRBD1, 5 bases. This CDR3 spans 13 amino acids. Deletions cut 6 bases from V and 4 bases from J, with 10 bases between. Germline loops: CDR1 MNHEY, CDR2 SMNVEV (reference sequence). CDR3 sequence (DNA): TGTGCCAGCAGAAGACAGACATACAATGAGCAGTTCTTC. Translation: CASRRQTYNEQFF.

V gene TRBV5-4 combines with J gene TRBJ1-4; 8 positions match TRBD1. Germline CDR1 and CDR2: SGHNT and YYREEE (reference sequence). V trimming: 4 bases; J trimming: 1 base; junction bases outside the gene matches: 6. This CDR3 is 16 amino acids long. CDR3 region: CASSLPTGGTNEKLFF. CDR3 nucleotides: TGTGCCAGCAGCCTACCTACAGGGGGAACTAATGAAAAACTGTTTTTT.

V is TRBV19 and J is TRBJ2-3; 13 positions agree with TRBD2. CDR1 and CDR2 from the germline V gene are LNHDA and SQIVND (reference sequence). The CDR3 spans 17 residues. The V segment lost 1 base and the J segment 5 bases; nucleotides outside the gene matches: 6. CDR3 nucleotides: TGTGCCAGTAGTATAGCTGGACTAGCGGGAGTAGGAGATACGCAGTATTTT. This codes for CASSIAGLAGVGDTQYF. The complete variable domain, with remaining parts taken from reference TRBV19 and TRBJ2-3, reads DGGITQSPKYLFRKEGQNVTLSCEQNLNHDAMYWYRQDPGQGLRLIYYSQIVNDFQKGDIAEGYSVSREKKESFPLTVTSAQKNPTAFYLCASSIAGLAGVGDTQYFGPGTRLTVL.

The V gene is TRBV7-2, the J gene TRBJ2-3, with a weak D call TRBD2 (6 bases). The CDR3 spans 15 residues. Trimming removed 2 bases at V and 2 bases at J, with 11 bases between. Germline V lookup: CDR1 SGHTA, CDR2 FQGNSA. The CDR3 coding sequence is TGTGCCAGCAGCTTAAGTCGCGGGGTCACAGATACGCAGTATTTT. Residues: CASSLSRGVTDTQYF.

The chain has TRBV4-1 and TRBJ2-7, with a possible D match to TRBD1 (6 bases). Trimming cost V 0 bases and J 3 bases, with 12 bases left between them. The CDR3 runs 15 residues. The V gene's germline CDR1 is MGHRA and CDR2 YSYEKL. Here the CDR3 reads CASSQDDDRLYEQYF. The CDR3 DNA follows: TGCGCCAGCAGCCAAGACGACGACAGGCTCTACGAGCAGTACTTC.